What follows are 29 T cell receptor beta chains derived from one specimen sequenced in a study of T-cell reconstitution after alpha-beta-depleted transplantation in children. Unique molecular identifiers were incorporated when the TCRbeta library was constructed. TCRdb analysed the PCR reads with MiXCR anew, one entry per CDR3 protein. The data show about a million distinct CDR3 sequences, about 29% seen once. The material sequenced was PBMCs, mostly from graft donor cells, taken 360 days after TCRalphabeta/CD19-depleted stem cell transplant. The receptor set was obtained from a boy younger than two who had a stem cell transplant for SCID, so the T cells may come from the graft donor.

This clonotype was counted between two and nine times. V is TRBV20-1 and J is TRBJ2-7; D is unresolved. Per the germline V gene, CDR1 is DFQATT and CDR2 is SNEGSKA (reference sequence). The CDR3 is 15 amino acids. Trimming shortened V by 4 bases and J by 2 bases, and 18 bases separated the two germline ends. CDR3 region: CSAKSPLAVTYEQYF. The CDR3 nucleotides are TGCAGTGCTAAAAGCCCCCTGGCGGTTACCTACGAGCAGTACTTC.

This clonotype came up a few times. The genes are TRBV7-2 and TRBJ2-1; the D is unclear. V lost 4 bases to trimming and J lost 7 bases, with 17 bases between them. The CDR3 has 15 residues. Germline V lookup: CDR1 SGHTA, CDR2 FQGNSA. In nucleotides, the CDR3 is TGTGCCAGCAGCTCCAACCCGACCGCCCGGAATGAGCAGTTCTTC. This codes for CASSSNPTARNEQFF. The complete variable domain, with remaining parts taken from reference TRBV7-2 and TRBJ2-1, reads GAGVSQSPSNKVTEKGKDVELRCDPISGHTALYWYRQSLGQGLEFLIYFQGNSAPDKSGLPSDRFSAERTGGSVSTLTIQRTQQEDSAVYLCASSSNPTARNEQFFGPGTRLTVL.

This chain uses TRBV6-5 with TRBJ1-2; possibly TRBD1 for D (5 bases). The CDR3 has 15 amino acids. Trimming cost V 4 bases and J 5 bases, with 17 bases left between them. Germline values: CDR1 MNHEY, CDR2 SVGAGI. The CDR3 protein is CASSFLQGIEYGYTF. In nucleotides, the CDR3 is TGTGCCAGCAGTTTCCTCCAGGGAATCGAATATGGCTACACCTTC.

This clonotype was seen a handful of times. V gene TRBV20-1 combines with J gene TRBJ2-3; possibly TRBD1 for D (6 bases). Trimming took off 4 bases at V and 4 bases at J, with 15 bases between the two ends. Germline V gives CDR1 DFQATT, CDR2 SNEGSKA (reference sequence). The CDR3 loop spans 14 amino acids. CDR3 residues: CSATTGMSPDTQYF. CDR3 nucleotides: TGCAGTGCTACCACAGGGATGAGCCCAGATACGCAGTATTTT.

This chain connects TRBV19 to TRBJ2-1; 9 bases are shared with TRBD2. J was trimmed by 5 bases and V by 8 bases; bases with no gene match: 10. Germline V gene data show CDR1 as LNHDA and CDR2 as SQIVND (reference sequence). This CDR3 is 15 amino acids long. The CDR3 reads CASGTSGGPHNEQFF. Written as DNA, the CDR3 is TGTGCCAGTGGCACCAGCGGGGGGCCCCACAATGAGCAGTTCTTC.

V is TRBV5-6 and J is TRBJ1-2; D unresolved. Germline-derived CDR1 and CDR2 are SGHDT and YYEEEE. The CDR3 covers 12 residues. Trimming took 4 bases from V and 7 from J, leaving 11 bases between them. Here the CDR3 DNA reads TGTGCCAGCAGCGTACAAGGTGGTGGCTACACCTTC. Its translation: CASSVQGGGYTF.

This clonotype was observed a few times. This chain links TRBV5-5 with TRBJ2-1, with D possibly matching TRBD2 (6 bases). The V end was cut by 4 bases, the J end by 5 bases, with 13 bases between. Germline V gives CDR1 SGHKS, CDR2 YYEKEE (reference sequence). The CDR3 is 14 residues long. The CDR3 protein is CASSAGTGDNEQFF. CDR3 in DNA: TGTGCCAGCAGCGCCGGGACGGGGGACAATGAGCAGTTCTTC.

The genes are TRBV4-2 and TRBJ2-3; D ambiguous. The CDR3 has 13 residues. Trimming took off 0 bases at V and 11 bases at J, with 12 bases between the two ends. Germline CDR1 is LGHNA and CDR2 is YNFKEQ. The CDR3 here is CASSQDKLLGQYF. The CDR3, as DNA: TGTGCCAGCAGCCAAGATAAACTCCTGGGGCAGTATTTT.

In this sample, this clonotype turned up a few times. This rearrangement joins TRBV20-1 to TRBJ1-5; D not certain. The CDR3 has 15 amino acids. V lost 2 bases, J lost 5 bases, and 16 bases lay in between. Germline CDR1 and CDR2: DFQATT and SNEGSKA (reference sequence). In nucleotides, the CDR3 is TGCAGTGCTAGACCTCCCGGCACGGCCCATCAGCCCCAGCATTTT. Protein sequence: CSARPPGTAHQPQHF.

The genes are TRBV6-5 and TRBJ1-1, with TRBD1 identical over 7 bases. This CDR3 spans 15 amino acids. Trimming took 0 bases from V and 0 from J; bases not matched to a gene: 1. Germline loops: CDR1 MNHEY, CDR2 SVGAGI. CDR3 coding DNA: TGTGCCAGCAGTTACTCAGGGGGCCTGAACACTGAAGCTTTCTTT. Protein product: CASSYSGGLNTEAFF.

The J gene is TRBJ2-7, the V gene TRBV5-5, with TRBD1 matching 7 bases. Germline V gene sequence: CDR1 SGHKS, CDR2 YYEKEE (reference sequence). The CDR3 totals 15 residues. The V gene end was trimmed by 2 bases and the J gene end by 0 bases; junction bases not matched to a gene: 5. The CDR3 region has the DNA TGTGCCAGCAGCTTCCGGGACAGTACCTCCTACGAGCAGTACTTC. Encoded protein: CASSFRDSTSYEQYF. Filled out from reference TRBV5-5 and TRBJ2-7, the complete variable domain reads DAGVTQSPTHLIKTRGQQVTLRCSPISGHKSVSWYQQVLGQGPQFIFQYYEKEERGRGNFPDRFSARQFPNYSSELNVNALLLGDSALYLCASSFRDSTSYEQYFGPGTRLTVT.

With respect to this clonotype: This may stem from a read error, because a much larger clone lies one nucleotide away. V and J are TRBV10-3 and TRBJ2-1; D remains ambiguous. CDR3 length equals 13 residues. Trimming removed 2 bases at V and 5 bases at J, with 7 bases between. The V gene's germline CDR1 is ENHRY and CDR2 SYGVKD. For the CDR3, the DNA is TGTGCCATCAGTGAGACCAGGAACAATGAGCAGTTCTTC. Translating it yields CAISETRNNEQFF.

This clonotype was seen more than once but under ten times. The rearrangement joins TRBV20-1 to TRBJ2-7; 7 bases are shared with TRBD1. J was trimmed by 4 bases and V by 3 bases; bases with no gene match: 6. The CDR3 loop spans 13 amino acids. Germline V gene sequence: CDR1 DFQATT, CDR2 SNEGSKA (reference sequence). CDR3 nucleotides: TGCAGTGCTAGGTACGGACAGGTTTACGAGCAGTACTTC. Encoded protein: CSARYGQVYEQYF.

This clonotype was recorded a few times. The gene calls are TRBV2 and TRBJ2-1; 13 positions match TRBD2. The length of the CDR3 is 18 residues. CDR1 is SNHLY, CDR2 FYNNEI, per germline. V shed 4 bases and J 0 bases; nucleotides not matched to a gene: 6. The CDR3 region is CASSVLGLAGRSYNEQFF. CDR3 in DNA: TGTGCCAGCAGTGTTTTGGGACTAGCGGGGCGCTCCTACAATGAGCAGTTCTTC.

The rearrangement links TRBV3-1 to TRBJ1-6; tentatively, D is TRBD1 (6 bases). Trimming pared 3 bases from V and 7 bases from J, leaving 10 bases between. Germline V gene lookup returns CDR1 LGHDT and CDR2 YNNKEL (reference sequence). The CDR3 contains 14 residues. The CDR3 bases are TGTGCCAGCAGCCAGACAGGACCCAATTCACCCCTCCACTTT. Amino acid sequence: CASSQTGPNSPLHF. Full variable domain (rest looked up from reference TRBV3-1 and TRBJ1-6): DTAVSQTPKYLVTQMGNDKSIKCEQNLGHDTMYWYKQDSKKFLKIMFSYNNKELIINETVPNRFSPKSPDKAHLNLHINSLELGDSAVYFCASSQTGPNSPLHFGNGTRLTVT.

Notes on this clonotype: A much larger clone differs by one base, so this may be a read error. The chain combines TRBV4-3 with TRBJ2-1; weak D call: TRBD2 (5 bases). Per germline, CDR1 LGHNA and CDR2 YSLEER. The germline V and J ends were trimmed by 4 bases and 7 bases, with 17 bases remaining between them. CDR3 length equals 15 residues. The CDR3 protein is CASSRSGIPLNEQFF. As DNA, the CDR3 is TGCGCCAGCAGCCGAAGCGGTATCCCTCTTAATGAGCAGTTCTTC.

The chain recombines TRBV12-3 or TRBV12-4 with TRBJ1-5; D possibly corresponds to TRBD1 (5 bases). The CDR3 extends over 12 amino acids. The V end lost 5 bases, the J end lost 9 bases, and 11 bases lay between the germline ends. The CDR3 DNA sequence: TGTGCCAGCAGTCCGACGGGGGGGCCCCAGCATTTT. Translation: CASSPTGGPQHF.

The chain carries TRBV12-3 or TRBV12-4 and TRBJ2-3; D possibly uses TRBD1 or TRBD2 (5 bases each). This CDR3 has 18 amino acids. Trimming took 4 bases from V and 1 from J, leaving 21 bases between them. The CDR3 loop is CASSSGPNYVKGTDTQYF. CDR3 DNA sequence: TGTGCCAGCAGTTCGGGACCGAATTATGTGAAGGGCACAGATACGCAGTATTTT.

This sequence joins TRBV4-2 and TRBJ1-1; 7 bases fit TRBD1. With 4 bases clipped from V and 2 bases from J, the junction kept 4 bases outside the gene matches. In germline, CDR1 is LGHNA, CDR2 YNFKEQ. The CDR3 loop spans 14 amino acids. The CDR3 coding sequence is TGTGCCAGCAGCCGTAGACAGGGAAACACTGAAGCTTTCTTT. This codes for CASSRRQGNTEAFF.

The chain joins TRBV20-1 to TRBJ1-2; D may be TRBD1 (6 bases). V was clipped by 0 bases and J by 2 bases, with 13 bases between them. The CDR3 is 15 amino acids. CDR1 is DFQATT and CDR2 is SNEGSKA in the germline V gene (reference sequence). The CDR3 DNA follows: TGCAGTGCTAGAGATGGTCCAGGGGAGAACTATGGCTACACCTTC. Translated: CSARDGPGENYGYTF.

V usage is TRBV12-3 or TRBV12-4 and J usage is TRBJ2-1, with D possibly matching TRBD1 (6 bases). V dropped 8 bases and J dropped 3 bases, with 17 bases sitting between them. The CDR3 has 15 residues. CDR3 DNA sequence: TGTGCCAGCGGCCCCAACAGGGCGGACTACAATGAGCAGTTCTTC. This translates into CASGPNRADYNEQFF.

This chain uses TRBV9 with TRBJ2-6, with TRBD1 identical over 8 bases. The germline CDR1 and CDR2 sequences are SGDLS and YYNGEE. V lost 4 bases, J lost 2 bases, and 8 bases stayed unmatched. The CDR3 consists of 17 residues. The CDR3 protein is CASSIPDRVAGANVLTF. The CDR3 DNA follows: TGTGCCAGCAGCATCCCGGACAGGGTGGCTGGGGCCAACGTCCTGACTTTC.

The V and J genes are TRBV20-1 and TRBJ1-4; D is unclear. Per the germline V gene, CDR1 is DFQATT and CDR2 is SNEGSKA (reference sequence). There are 12 residues in the CDR3. Trimming shortened V by 5 bases and J by 2 bases, and 6 bases separated the two germline ends. The CDR3 DNA follows: TGCAGTGCTTTGGGGACTAATGAAAAACTGTTTTTT. Translating gives CSALGTNEKLFF.

This rearrangement joins TRBV3-1 to TRBJ2-1, with D perhaps matching TRBD2 (6 bases). Germline V gives CDR1 LGHDT, CDR2 YNNKEL (reference sequence). V was cut by 3 bases and J by 3 bases, with 9 bases left in between. The CDR3 consists of 14 residues. The CDR3 bases are TGTGCCAGCAGCCAGGGGGGTTTCTACAATGAGCAGTTCTTC. Translation: CASSQGGFYNEQFF.

This clonotype was recorded once. The chain employs TRBV10-3 and TRBJ2-1; 8 bases match TRBD2. Germline values: CDR1 ENHRY, CDR2 SYGVKD. CDR3 size: 13 residues. Trimming took 6 bases from V and 4 from J; bases not matched to a gene: 2. CDR3 DNA sequence: TGTGCCATCAGCGGACTAGCTTACAATGAGCAGTTCTTC. Translation gives CAISGLAYNEQFF.

This clonotype was seen a few times. V usage is TRBV12-3 or TRBV12-4 and J usage is TRBJ2-1; perhaps TRBD1 as D (6 bases). Trimming stripped 3 bases from V and 10 bases from J, with 13 bases between. The CDR3 totals 13 residues. The DNA of the CDR3 is TGTGCCAGCAGTTTTTATGAGGGGGAGGAGCAGTTCTTC. It codes for CASSFYEGEEQFF.

V gene TRBV2 combines with J gene TRBJ2-7; TRBD1 agrees at 10 bases. Trimming at V came to 8 bases and at J to 0 bases, leaving 4 bases not matched to a gene. Germline CDR1 reads SNHLY; CDR2 reads FYNNEI. The CDR3 is 14 amino acids. The CDR3 bases are TGTGCCAGCGCCGGGACAGGGGACTCCTACGAGCAGTACTTC. This encodes CASAGTGDSYEQYF.

The V gene is TRBV6-1, the J gene TRBJ2-7; the match to TRBD2 covers 8 bases. Germline V gene sequence: CDR1 MNHNS, CDR2 SASEGT. The V gene end was trimmed by 6 bases and the J gene end by 3 bases; junction bases not matched to a gene: 13. The CDR3 totals 16 residues. CDR3 protein: CASSRTAGGKNYEQYF. The CDR3 DNA is TGTGCCAGCAGCAGAACCGCGGGGGGCAAGAACTACGAGCAGTACTTC.

The rearrangement uses TRBV20-1 and TRBJ2-3, with 13 bases identical to TRBD2. The germline V gene has CDR1 DFQATT and CDR2 SNEGSKA (reference sequence). This CDR3 region has 16 residues. J was trimmed by 5 bases and V by 6 bases; bases with no gene match: 11. As DNA, the CDR3 is TGCAGTGCCGCCACTAGCGGGGGGGCCAAAGGAGATACGCAGTATTTT. It translates to CSAATSGGAKGDTQYF.